This TCR beta chain is from a study of shared clonotypes between healthy human individuals (dated by TCRdb to about 2020). Background on the whole study: A couple of women and a few men aged 18 to 49 years were included in the cohort. To increase sequencing depth and limit assay-specific biases, TCR repertoire library preparation and sequencing were carried out by different laboratories using diverse techniques. Leukapheresis yielded between about 0.85 and 10 billion PBMCs per donor. To estimate repertoire size and how much clonotypes are shared between individuals, the study performed deep sequencing of blood TCR repertoires from about 5 healthy adults. Per donor, three plates each were used for CD4 naive and CD4 memory, two for CD8 naive, and one for CD8 memory.

Donors were healthy HIV-negative adults with no recently reported acute infections or vaccinations. Every donor was a Caucasian adult residing in Nashville, Tennessee, USA. CD4+ T cells were enriched by magnetic negative selection, after which naive cells were positively selected on CD45RA and the negative fraction was taken as the memory subset. After blood collection by leukapheresis, PBMCs were isolated using Ficoll-Histopaque density gradient centrifugation and then cryopreserved in the vapor phase of liquid nitrogen. Analytical flow cytometry was used to check the purity and quantity of every magnetically sorted T cell population. Each sorted fraction had its genomic DNA isolated and then quantified by UV absorbance on a Nanodrop 2000c. As encoded in the germline V gene, CDR1 is SGHRS while CDR2 is YFSETQ. The CDR3 runs 16 amino acids, cysteine and phenylalanine included. The entry retains the CDR3 DNA only, 48 bases that are in frame from base 1. V loses 7 bases of germline sequence and J loses 2 bases, and the interval between the two ends is 21 bases.

On this clone itself: Its antigen remains undetermined. Base-call qualities are not available, and no considerably larger clone is one nucleotide away.

Using the deep immunoSEQ assay, multiplex PCR amplified TCR CDR3 regions from genomic DNA. Extracted genomic DNA from each cell subset was spread evenly across all wells of several immunoSEQ 96-well plates, with each plate serving as a replicate. For sorted subsets, roughly 200 ng of genomic DNA, equivalent to about 30,000 T cell genomes, went into each replicate PCR. Purified libraries were quantified with a Qubit 3.0 fluorometer, sized on a Bioanalyzer 2100, and re-quantified with the KAPA Library Quantification kit. Every immunoSEQ 96-well plate was sequenced on a separate single-read 150-cycle Illumina NextSeq 550 flow cell. The original pipeline was this. Because the immunoSEQ output included only junctional sequences and no quality scores, the filtering could not be the same as the filtering used for full-length reads. To assign V/J genes and CDR3, sequences were annotated using PyIR, a Python wrapper for IgBLAST v1.9, with IMGT germline references. Reads were filtered out if the reads had weak V/J assignments (E-value above 1e-6), no CDR3, stop codons, out-of-frame junctions, or ambiguous translated residues. V3J clonotypes were defined as sequences sharing an identical inferred V gene, J gene, and CDR3 amino acid sequence. Percentage overlap between repertoires was calculated by dividing the number of shared unique clonotypes by the size of the smaller repertoire. RTK rarefaction, the Chao1 estimator, and Recon v2.1 estimates of unobserved clonotypes were used to assess repertoire richness. OLGA was used to compute generation probabilities for all TCRbeta clonotypes that the gDNA method yielded from four donors. TCRdb retrieved this table from immuneACCESS and kept in-frame rearrangements only. Not all clones are present; in checked studies, unresolved V genes account for under half, and no reason is known for the remainder. V, J and clone size are those of that table, while D and trimming were read from the DNA. For this sample the table gives more than 1.2 million clones, of which approximately 98.5% were detected only once. Approximately 0.38% of the sample is in the top ten clones.

Study-wide findings and limitations: Larger estimated clonotype richness was generally found for naive subsets than for memory subsets. Compared with non-shared clonotypes, clonotypes shared by all four sorted-subset donors had higher generation probabilities. Even with the large sequencing depth, rarefaction of the sorted-subset datasets indicated that sequencing was incomplete. Sampling was restricted to blood, and TCR repertoires in tissues likely differ from the TCR repertoires found in blood. Pairwise subsampling led to the expectation that sequencing depth would affect the degree of clonotype sharing among donors. Across a few donors, approximately 4.9% of naive CD4, approximately 3.6% of naive CD8, under 2.5% of memory CD4, and roughly 0.4% of memory CD8 clonotypes were shared. Because the study included a small number of donors, the genetic and exposure-history diversity represented was limited.

Sequenced sample: naive CD4+ T cells sorted from blood. In light of the paper, this sample's cell subset or site label describes: CD45RA+ positively selected. The chain is made from TRBV5-1 and TRBJ2-5; the D element might be TRBD1 or TRBD2, as each aligns at 5 bases. The TCR originated in a man in his thirties or forties in good health. The CDR3 in this case is CASGLGMGVGQETQYF. The sequence in DNA is TGCGCCAGCGGACTTGGTATGGGGGTGGGTCAAGAGACCCAGTACTTC. Joined to the reference TRBV5-1 and TRBJ2-5 proteins, this CDR3 gives the full variable domain: KAGVTQTPRYLIKTRGQQVTLSCSPISGHRSVSWYQQTPGQGLQFLFEYFSETQRNKGNFPGRFSGRQFSNSRSEMNVSTLELGDSALYLCASGLGMGVGQETQYFGPGTRLLVL.